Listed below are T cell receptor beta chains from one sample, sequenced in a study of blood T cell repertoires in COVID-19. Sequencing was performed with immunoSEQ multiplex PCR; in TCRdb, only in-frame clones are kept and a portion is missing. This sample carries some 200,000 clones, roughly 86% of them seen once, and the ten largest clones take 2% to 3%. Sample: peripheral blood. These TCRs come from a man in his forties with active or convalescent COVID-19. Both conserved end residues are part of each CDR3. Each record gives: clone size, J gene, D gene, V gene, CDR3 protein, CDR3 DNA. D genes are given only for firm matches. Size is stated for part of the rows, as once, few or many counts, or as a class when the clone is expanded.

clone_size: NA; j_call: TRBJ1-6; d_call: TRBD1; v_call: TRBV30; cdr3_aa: CAYQGASYNSPLHF; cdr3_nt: TGTGCCTACCAGGGGGCGAGCTATAATTCACCCCTCCACTTT
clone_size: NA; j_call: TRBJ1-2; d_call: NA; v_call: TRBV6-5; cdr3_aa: CASSQGQGSYGYTF; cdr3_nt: TGTGCCAGCAGCCAGGGTCAGGGTTCCTATGGCTACACCTTC
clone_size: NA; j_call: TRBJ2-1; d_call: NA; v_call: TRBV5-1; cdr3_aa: CASGPGQLNNEQFF; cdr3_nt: TGCGCCAGCGGGCCGGGACAATTAAACAATGAGCAGTTCTTC
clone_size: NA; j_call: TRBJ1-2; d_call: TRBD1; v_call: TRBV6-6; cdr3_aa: CASRNYGQGYSYTF; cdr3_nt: TGTGCCAGCAGGAACTACGGACAGGGTTATAGCTACACCTTC
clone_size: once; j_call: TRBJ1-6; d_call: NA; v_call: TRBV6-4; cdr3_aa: CASSVEGGGSSPLHF; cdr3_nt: TGTGCCAGCAGTGTTGAGGGAGGCGGGAGTTCACCCCTCCACTTT
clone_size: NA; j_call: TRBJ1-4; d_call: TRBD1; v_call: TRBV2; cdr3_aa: CASTGTGREKLFF; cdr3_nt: TGTGCCAGCACCGGGACAGGCCGCGAAAAACTGTTTTTT
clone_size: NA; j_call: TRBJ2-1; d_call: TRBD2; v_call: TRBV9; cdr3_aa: CASSPPGTSGYNEQFF; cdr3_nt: TGTGCCAGCAGCCCCCCCGGGACTAGCGGGTACAATGAGCAGTTCTTC
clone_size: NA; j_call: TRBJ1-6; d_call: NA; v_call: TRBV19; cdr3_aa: CASSSGQHNSPLHF; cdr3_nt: TGTGCCAGTAGTTCTGGACAGCATAATTCACCCCTCCACTTT
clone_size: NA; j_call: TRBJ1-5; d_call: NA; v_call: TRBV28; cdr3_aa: CASNFMGAGNQPQHF; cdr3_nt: TGTGCCAGCAATTTTATGGGGGCTGGCAATCAGCCCCAGCATTTT
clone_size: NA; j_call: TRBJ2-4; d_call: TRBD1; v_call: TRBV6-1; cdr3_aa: CASSEGQGLAKNIQYF; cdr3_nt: TGTGCCAGCAGTGAGGGACAGGGATTAGCCAAAAACATTCAGTACTTC
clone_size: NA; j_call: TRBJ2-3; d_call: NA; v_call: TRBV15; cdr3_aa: CATSSLGQGPTDTQYF; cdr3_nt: TGTGCCACCAGCAGTCTCGGTCAGGGCCCCACAGATACGCAGTATTTT
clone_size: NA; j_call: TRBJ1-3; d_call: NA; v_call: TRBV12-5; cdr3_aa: CASGGYSGNTIYF; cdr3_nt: TGTGCTTCGGGGGGCTACTCTGGAAACACCATATATTTT
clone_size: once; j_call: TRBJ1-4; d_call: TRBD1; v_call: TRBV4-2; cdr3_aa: CASSQDGAGGKGEKLFF; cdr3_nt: TGTGCCAGCAGCCAAGATGGGGCAGGGGGCAAGGGTGAAAAACTGTTTTTT
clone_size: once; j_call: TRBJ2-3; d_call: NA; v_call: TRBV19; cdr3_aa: CASSIRSGKDTQYF; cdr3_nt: TGTGCCAGTAGTATTAGGTCCGGGAAAGATACGCAGTATTTT
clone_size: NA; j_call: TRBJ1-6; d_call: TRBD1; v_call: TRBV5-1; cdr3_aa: CASSLVFDRGANSPLHF; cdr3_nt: TGCGCCAGCAGCTTGGTATTCGACAGGGGGGCTAATTCACCCCTCCACTTT
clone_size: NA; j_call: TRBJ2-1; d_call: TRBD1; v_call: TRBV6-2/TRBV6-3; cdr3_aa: CASSYSRDRGSYNEQFF; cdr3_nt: TGTGCCAGCAGTTACTCAAGGGACAGGGGGTCCTACAATGAGCAGTTCTTC
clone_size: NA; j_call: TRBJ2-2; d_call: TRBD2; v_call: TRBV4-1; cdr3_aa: CASSQAPGTSGGAGTGELFF; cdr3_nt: TGCGCCAGCAGCCAAGCCCCGGGGACTAGCGGGGGGGCTGGCACCGGGGAGCTGTTTTTT
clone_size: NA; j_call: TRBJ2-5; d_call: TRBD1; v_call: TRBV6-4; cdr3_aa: CASSGQGLKTQYF; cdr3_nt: TGTGCCAGCTCGGGACAGGGTTTGAAGACCCAGTACTTC
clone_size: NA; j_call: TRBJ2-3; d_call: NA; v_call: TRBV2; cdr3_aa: CASSDSRFTPDTQYF; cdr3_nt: TGTGCCAGCAGTGATTCCAGATTCACCCCAGATACGCAGTATTTT
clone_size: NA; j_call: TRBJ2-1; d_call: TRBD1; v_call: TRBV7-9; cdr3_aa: CASSFFRDRGYNEQFF; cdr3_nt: TGTGCCAGCAGCTTTTTTCGGGACAGGGGCTACAATGAGCAGTTCTTC
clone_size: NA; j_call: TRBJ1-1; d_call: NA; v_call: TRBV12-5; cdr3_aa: CASGLVGVNTEAFF; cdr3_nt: TGTGCTAGTGGTTTGGTAGGGGTGAACACTGAAGCTTTCTTT
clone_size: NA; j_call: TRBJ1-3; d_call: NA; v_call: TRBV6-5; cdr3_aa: CASSYYGTSGNTIYF; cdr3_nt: TGTGCCAGCAGTTACTACGGGACATCTGGAAACACCATATATTTT
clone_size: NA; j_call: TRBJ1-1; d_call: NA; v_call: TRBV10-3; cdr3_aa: CAISSQGLNTEAFF; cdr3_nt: TGTGCCATCAGCTCACAGGGCTTGAACACTGAAGCTTTCTTT